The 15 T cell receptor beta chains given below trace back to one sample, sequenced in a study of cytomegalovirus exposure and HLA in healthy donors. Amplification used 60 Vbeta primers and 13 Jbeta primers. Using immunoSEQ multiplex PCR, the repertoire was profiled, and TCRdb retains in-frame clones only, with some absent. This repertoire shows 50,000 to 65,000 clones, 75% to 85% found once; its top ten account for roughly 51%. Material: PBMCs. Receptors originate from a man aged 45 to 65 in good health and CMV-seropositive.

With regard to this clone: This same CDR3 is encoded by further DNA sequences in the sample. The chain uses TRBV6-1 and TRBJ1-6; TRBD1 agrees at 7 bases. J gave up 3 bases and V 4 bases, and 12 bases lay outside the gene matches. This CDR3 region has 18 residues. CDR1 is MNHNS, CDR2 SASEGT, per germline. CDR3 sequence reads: CASSARDGTAVYNSPLHF. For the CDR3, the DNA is TGTGCCAGCAGTGCAAGAGATGGGACAGCCGTCTATAATTCACCCCTCCACTTT.

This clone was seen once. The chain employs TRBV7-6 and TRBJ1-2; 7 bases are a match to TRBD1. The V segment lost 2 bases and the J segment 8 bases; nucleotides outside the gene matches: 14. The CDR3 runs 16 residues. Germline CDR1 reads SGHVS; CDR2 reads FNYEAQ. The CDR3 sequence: CASSLWDGGGAKGYTF. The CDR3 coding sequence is TGTGCCAGCAGCTTATGGGATGGAGGGGGCGCGAAGGGCTACACCTTC. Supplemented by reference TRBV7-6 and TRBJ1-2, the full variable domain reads GAGVSQSPRYKVTKRGQDVALRCDPISGHVSLYWYRQALGQGPEFLTYFNYEAQQDKSGLPNDRFSAERPEGSISTLTIQRTEQRDSAMYRCASSLWDGGGAKGYTFGSGTRLTVV.

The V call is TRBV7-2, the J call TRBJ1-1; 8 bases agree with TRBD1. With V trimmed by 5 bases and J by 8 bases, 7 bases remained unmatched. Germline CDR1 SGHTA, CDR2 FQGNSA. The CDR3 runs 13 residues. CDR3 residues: CASSLDRVGEAFF. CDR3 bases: TGTGCCAGCAGCCTGGACAGGGTGGGGGAAGCTTTCTTT.

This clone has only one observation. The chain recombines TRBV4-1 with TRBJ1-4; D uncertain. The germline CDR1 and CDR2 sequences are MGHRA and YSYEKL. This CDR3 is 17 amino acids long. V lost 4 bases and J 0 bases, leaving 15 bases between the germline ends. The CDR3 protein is CASSRTSSTATNEKLFF. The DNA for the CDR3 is TGCGCCAGCAGCCGAACGTCATCTACCGCAACTAATGAAAAACTGTTTTTT.

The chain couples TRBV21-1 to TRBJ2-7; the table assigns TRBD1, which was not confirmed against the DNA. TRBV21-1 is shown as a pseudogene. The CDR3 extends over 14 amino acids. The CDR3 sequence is CASSRTGVCYEQYF. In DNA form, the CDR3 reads TGTGCCAGCAGTCGGACAGGGGTCTGCTACGAGCAGTACTTC.

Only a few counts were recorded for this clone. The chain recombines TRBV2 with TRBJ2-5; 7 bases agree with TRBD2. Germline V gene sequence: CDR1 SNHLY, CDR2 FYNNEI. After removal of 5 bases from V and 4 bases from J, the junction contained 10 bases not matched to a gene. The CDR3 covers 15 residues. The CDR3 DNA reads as TGTGCCAGCAGTTCCCTTGCGGGAGCGGGAGAGACCCAGTACTTC. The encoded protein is CASSSLAGAGETQYF. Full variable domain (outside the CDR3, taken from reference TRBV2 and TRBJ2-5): EPEVTQTPSHQVTQMGQEVILRCVPISNHLYFYWYRQILGQKVEFLVSFYNNEISEKSEIFDDQFSVERPDGSNFTLKIRSTKLEDSAMYFCASSSLAGAGETQYFGPGTRLLVL.

CDR3 sequence reads: CASRNGGGLGDTQYF. The CDR3 region has the DNA TGCGCCAGCAGAAACGGTGGGGGCCTTGGAGATACGCAGTATTTT. This chain joins TRBV5-1 and TRBJ2-3; D is possibly TRBD1 (6 bases). The V end lost 5 bases, the J end lost 5 bases, and 18 bases lay between the germline ends. The CDR3 is 15 amino acids. In germline, CDR1 is SGHRS, CDR2 YFSETQ.

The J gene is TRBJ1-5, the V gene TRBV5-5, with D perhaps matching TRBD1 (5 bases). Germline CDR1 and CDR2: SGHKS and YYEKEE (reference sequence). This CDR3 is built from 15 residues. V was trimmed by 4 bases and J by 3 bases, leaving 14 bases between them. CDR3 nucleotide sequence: TGTGCCAGCAGCCCGGAGGGGTCGAACAATCAGCCCCAGCATTTT. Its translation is CASSPEGSNNQPQHF.

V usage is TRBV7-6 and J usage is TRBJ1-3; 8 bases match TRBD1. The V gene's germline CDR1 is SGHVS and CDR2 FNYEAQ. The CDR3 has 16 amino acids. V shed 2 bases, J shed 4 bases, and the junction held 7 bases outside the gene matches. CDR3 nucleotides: TGTGCCAGCAGCTTACCAGGGGGCTTGAAGGGAAACACCATATATTTT. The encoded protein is CASSLPGGLKGNTIYF.

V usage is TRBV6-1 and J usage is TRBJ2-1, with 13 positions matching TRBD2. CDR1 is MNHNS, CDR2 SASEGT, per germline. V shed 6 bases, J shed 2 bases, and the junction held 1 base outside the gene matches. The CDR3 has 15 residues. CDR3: CASSTSGGAYNEQFF. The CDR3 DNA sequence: TGTGCCAGCAGCACTAGCGGGGGGGCCTACAATGAGCAGTTCTTC.

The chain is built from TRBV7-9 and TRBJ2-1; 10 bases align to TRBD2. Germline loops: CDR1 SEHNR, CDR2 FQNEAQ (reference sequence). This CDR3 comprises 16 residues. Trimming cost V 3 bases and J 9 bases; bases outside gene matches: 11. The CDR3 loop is CASSFVPGLAIVEQFF. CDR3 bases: TGTGCCAGCAGCTTTGTCCCGGGACTAGCGATCGTTGAGCAGTTCTTC.

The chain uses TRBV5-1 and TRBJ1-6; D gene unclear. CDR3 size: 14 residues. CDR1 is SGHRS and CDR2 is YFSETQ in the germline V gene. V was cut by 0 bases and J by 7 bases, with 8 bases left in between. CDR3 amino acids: CASSLDWANSPLHF. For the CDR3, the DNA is TGCGCCAGCAGCTTGGACTGGGCAAATTCACCCCTCCACTTT.

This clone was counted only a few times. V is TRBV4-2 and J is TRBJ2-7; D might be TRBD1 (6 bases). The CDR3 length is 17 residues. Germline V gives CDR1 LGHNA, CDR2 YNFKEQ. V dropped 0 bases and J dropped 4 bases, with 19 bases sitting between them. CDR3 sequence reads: CASSQESQQGQPYEQYF. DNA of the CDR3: TGTGCCAGCAGCCAAGAATCCCAGCAGGGACAACCTTACGAGCAGTACTTC.

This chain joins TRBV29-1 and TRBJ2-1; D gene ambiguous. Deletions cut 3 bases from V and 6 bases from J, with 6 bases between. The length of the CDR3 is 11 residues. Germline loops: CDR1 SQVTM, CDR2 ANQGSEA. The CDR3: CSVDGLNEQFF. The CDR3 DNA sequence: TGCAGCGTTGATGGCCTCAATGAGCAGTTCTTC.

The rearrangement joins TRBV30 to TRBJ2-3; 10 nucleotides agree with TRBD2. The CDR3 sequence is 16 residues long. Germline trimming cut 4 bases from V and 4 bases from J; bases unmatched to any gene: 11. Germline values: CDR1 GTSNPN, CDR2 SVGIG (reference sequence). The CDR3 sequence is CAWNYGASGSADTQYF. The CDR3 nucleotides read TGTGCCTGGAACTACGGGGCTAGCGGGAGCGCAGATACGCAGTATTTT.